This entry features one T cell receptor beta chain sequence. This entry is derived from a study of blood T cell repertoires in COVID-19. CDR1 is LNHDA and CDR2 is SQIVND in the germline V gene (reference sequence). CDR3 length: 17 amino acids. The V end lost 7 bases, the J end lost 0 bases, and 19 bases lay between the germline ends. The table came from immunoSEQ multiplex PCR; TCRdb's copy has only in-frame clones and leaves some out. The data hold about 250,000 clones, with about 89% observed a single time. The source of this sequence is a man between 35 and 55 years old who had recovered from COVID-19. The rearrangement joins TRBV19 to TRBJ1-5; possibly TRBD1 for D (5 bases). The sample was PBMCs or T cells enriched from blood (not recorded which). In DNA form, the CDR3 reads TGTGCCAGTAACCACAAACAGGTGGTTTATAGCAATCAGCCCCAGCATTTT. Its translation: CASNHKQVVYSNQPQHF.